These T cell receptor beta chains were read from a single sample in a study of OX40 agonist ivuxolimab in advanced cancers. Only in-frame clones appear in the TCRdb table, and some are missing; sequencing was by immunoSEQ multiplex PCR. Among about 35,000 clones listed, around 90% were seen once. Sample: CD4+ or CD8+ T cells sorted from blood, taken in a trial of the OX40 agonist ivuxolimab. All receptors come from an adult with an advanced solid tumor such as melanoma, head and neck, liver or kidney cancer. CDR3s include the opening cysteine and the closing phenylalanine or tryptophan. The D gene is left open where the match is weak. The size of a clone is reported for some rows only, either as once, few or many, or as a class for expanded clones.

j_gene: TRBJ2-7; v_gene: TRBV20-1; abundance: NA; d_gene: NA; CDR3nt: TGCAGTGCTAGGATTTCCTACGAGCAGTACTTC; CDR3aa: CSARISYEQYF
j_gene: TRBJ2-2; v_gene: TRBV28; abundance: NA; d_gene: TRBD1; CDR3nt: TGTGCCAGCCGATTTAGACAGGGGGCGGCGAACACCGGGGAGCTGTTTTTT; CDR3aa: CASRFRQGAANTGELFF
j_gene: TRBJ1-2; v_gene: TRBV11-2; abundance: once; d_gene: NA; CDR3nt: TGTGCCAGCAGCTTAGATGGGGGCCCCTCTTGGGGCTACACCTTC; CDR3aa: CASSLDGGPSWGYTF
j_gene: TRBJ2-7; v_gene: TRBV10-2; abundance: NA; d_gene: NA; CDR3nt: TGCGCCAGCAGGGGCGGAAGCTCCTACGAGCAGTACTTC; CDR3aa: CASRGGSSYEQYF
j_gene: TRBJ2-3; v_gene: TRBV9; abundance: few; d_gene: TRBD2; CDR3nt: TGTGCCAGCAGCGTAGCGCTAGCGGGTATACCGGCAGATACGCAGTATTTT; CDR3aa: CASSVALAGIPADTQYF
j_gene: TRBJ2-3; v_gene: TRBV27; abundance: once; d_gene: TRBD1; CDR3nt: TGTGCCAGCAGTTTACAAGGGGGCGCAGATACGCAGTATTTT; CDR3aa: CASSLQGGADTQYF
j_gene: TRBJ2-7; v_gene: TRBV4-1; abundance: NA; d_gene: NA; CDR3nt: TGCGCCAGCAGCCAGTATCTGACGGGTAGCTCCTACGAGCAGTACTTC; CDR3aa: CASSQYLTGSSYEQYF
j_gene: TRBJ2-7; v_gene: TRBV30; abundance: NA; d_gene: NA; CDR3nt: TGTGCCTGGAGTGTATACGCGAGGGGAATCTCCTACGAGCAGTACTTC; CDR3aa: CAWSVYARGISYEQYF
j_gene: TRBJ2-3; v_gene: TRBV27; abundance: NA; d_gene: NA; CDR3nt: TGTGCCAGCAGTTTATCGCCTAGTCATCCGCAGTATTTT; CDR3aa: CASSLSPSHPQYF
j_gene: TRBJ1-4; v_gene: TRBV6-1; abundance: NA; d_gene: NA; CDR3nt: TGTGCCAGCAGTGAGACAGTTGCAACTAATGAAAAACTGTTTTTT; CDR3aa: CASSETVATNEKLFF
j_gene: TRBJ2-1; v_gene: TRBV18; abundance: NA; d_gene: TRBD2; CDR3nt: TGTGCCAGCTCACCGACTAGCGGGAAGGCTGAGCAGTTCTTC; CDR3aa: CASSPTSGKAEQFF
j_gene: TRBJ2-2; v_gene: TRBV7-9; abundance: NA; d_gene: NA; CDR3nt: TGTGCCAGCAGCTTAACCCCTATGGGATTCGGGGAGCTGTTTTTT; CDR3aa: CASSLTPMGFGELFF
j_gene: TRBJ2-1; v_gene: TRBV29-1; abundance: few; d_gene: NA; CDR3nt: TGCAGCGTCCGGACAATGGGGGGTGAGCAGTTCTTC; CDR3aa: CSVRTMGGEQFF
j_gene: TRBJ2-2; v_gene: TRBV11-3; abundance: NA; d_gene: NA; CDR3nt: TGTGCCAGCAGCTCTTCGGGCCGCCTAAACACCGGGGAGCTGTTTTTT; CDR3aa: CASSSSGRLNTGELFF
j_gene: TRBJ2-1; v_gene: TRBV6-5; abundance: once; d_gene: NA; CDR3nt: TGTGCCAGCAATCACGACGCTGAGCAGTTCTTC; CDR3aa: CASNHDAEQFF
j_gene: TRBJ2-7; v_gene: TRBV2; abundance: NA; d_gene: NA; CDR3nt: TGTGCCAGCAGAAGTGGAGGGGGTCTCTACGAGCAGTACTTC; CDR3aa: CASRSGGGLYEQYF
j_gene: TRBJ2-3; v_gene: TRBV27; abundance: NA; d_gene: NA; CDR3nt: TGTGCCAGCAGTTTAATCGGCGCAAGGGGAGATACGCAGTATTTT; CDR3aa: CASSLIGARGDTQYF
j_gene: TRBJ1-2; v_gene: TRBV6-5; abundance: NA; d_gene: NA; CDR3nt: TGTGCCAGCAGTTCCGGGCCGAAGGAGGGCTACACCTTC; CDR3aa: CASSSGPKEGYTF
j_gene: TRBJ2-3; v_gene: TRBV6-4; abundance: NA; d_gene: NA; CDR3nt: TGTGCCAGCAGTGCCCGGGAACCGCCCATCAATACGCAGTATTTT; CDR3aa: CASSAREPPINTQYF
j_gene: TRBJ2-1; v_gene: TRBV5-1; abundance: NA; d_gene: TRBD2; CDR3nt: TGCGCCAGCAGCTTGGGCCTCGCGGGAGCCTACAATGAGCAGTTCTTC; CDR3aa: CASSLGLAGAYNEQFF